The T cell receptor (beta chain) under discussion was sequenced for a study of T cells of healthy individuals. The V segment lost 2 bases and the J segment 6 bases; nucleotides outside the gene matches: 6. From germline, CDR1 is SGHTA and CDR2 FQGNSA. The CDR3 totals 16 residues. TCRdb independently ran MiXCR on the 5' RACE reads; one entry per CDR3 protein. The table lists tens of thousands of distinct CDR3 sequences, roughly 15% of them singletons. The clonotype comes from a human donor in good health. The V gene is TRBV7-2, the J gene TRBJ2-7; 14 bases match TRBD2. The CDR3 loop reads CASSLLPGLAGAEQYF. The CDR3 DNA sequence: TGTGCCAGCAGCTTATTACCGGGACTAGCGGGAGCCGAGCAGTACTTC.